This is a list of T cell receptor beta chains from one sample in a study of cytomegalovirus exposure and HLA in healthy donors. Sequencing was performed with immunoSEQ multiplex PCR; in TCRdb, only in-frame clones are kept and a portion is missing. This sample has about 150,000 clones; over 70% occur once, and the top ten carry roughly an eighth. The sequenced sample consisted of PBMCs. The receptors were gathered from a woman in her forties in good health and CMV-seronegative. Both conserved end residues are part of each CDR3. Each record gives: CDR3 protein, CDR3 DNA, V gene, D gene, clone size, J gene. The D gene is left open where the match is weak. For some rows the clone size is stated as once, few or many, or as a class when expanded; others skip it.

CDR3 protein: CASSPDAGSSHYGYTF
CDR3 DNA: TGTGCCAGCAGCCCGGACGCGGGCTCCTCCCACTATGGCTACACCTTC
V gene: TRBV5-6
D gene: -
clone size: -
J gene: TRBJ1-2

CDR3 protein: CASSSAANYGYTF
CDR3 DNA: TGTGCCAGCAGCTCGGCGGCGAACTATGGCTACACCTTC
V gene: TRBV7-9
D gene: -
clone size: -
J gene: TRBJ1-2

CDR3 protein: CASSLLAPGEQYF
CDR3 DNA: TGTGCCAGCAGCTTATTGGCACCAGGCGAGCAGTACTTC
V gene: TRBV7-9
D gene: -
clone size: once
J gene: TRBJ2-7

CDR3 protein: CASSPSRSSTDTQYF
CDR3 DNA: TGTGCCAGCAGTCCTTCTCGGTCTAGCACAGATACGCAGTATTTT
V gene: TRBV28
D gene: -
clone size: -
J gene: TRBJ2-3

CDR3 protein: CASSKRVAGTDTQYF
CDR3 DNA: TGTGCCAGCAGTAAAAGGGTAGCGGGCACAGATACGCAGTATTTT
V gene: TRBV7-6
D gene: -
clone size: -
J gene: TRBJ2-3

CDR3 protein: CASSLSTGNPNYGYTF
CDR3 DNA: TGTGCCAGCAGCTTATCCACCGGGAACCCTAACTATGGCTACACCTTC
V gene: TRBV7-2
D gene: -
clone size: few
J gene: TRBJ1-2

CDR3 protein: CASSMGLAGVGANVLTF
CDR3 DNA: TGTGCCAGTAGTATGGGACTAGCGGGAGTTGGGGCCAACGTCCTGACTTTC
V gene: TRBV19
D gene: TRBD2
clone size: once
J gene: TRBJ2-6

CDR3 protein: CASSLDRYTEAFF
CDR3 DNA: TGTGCCAGCAGCCTAGACAGGTACACTGAAGCTTTCTTT
V gene: TRBV6-5
D gene: -
clone size: -
J gene: TRBJ1-1

CDR3 protein: CASSSGPRGANTGELFF
CDR3 DNA: TGTGCCAGCAGCTCCGGCCCCCGGGGGGCGAACACCGGGGAGCTGTTTTTT
V gene: TRBV7-6
D gene: TRBD2
clone size: once
J gene: TRBJ2-2

CDR3 protein: CASSLNTGSNEQYF
CDR3 DNA: TGTGCCAGCAGCTTAAATACAGGGTCTAACGAGCAGTACTTC
V gene: TRBV7-2
D gene: -
clone size: -
J gene: TRBJ2-7

CDR3 protein: CASSLGAGTGPLNYGYTF
CDR3 DNA: TGTGCCAGCAGCCTAGGGGCCGGGACAGGGCCCCTCAACTATGGCTACACCTTC
V gene: TRBV11-1
D gene: TRBD1
clone size: once
J gene: TRBJ1-2

CDR3 protein: CASRGPGQRDSPLHF
CDR3 DNA: TGTGCCAGCAGGGGGCCGGGACAGCGAGACTCACCCCTCCACTTT
V gene: TRBV11-2
D gene: TRBD1
clone size: -
J gene: TRBJ1-6

CDR3 protein: CASSFSGNQPQHF
CDR3 DNA: TGTGCCAGCAGCTTTTCAGGGAATCAGCCCCAGCATTTT
V gene: TRBV5-4
D gene: -
clone size: -
J gene: TRBJ1-5

CDR3 protein: CASSQESGGAYYEQYF
CDR3 DNA: TGCGCCAGCAGCCAAGAATCGGGGGGGGCTTACTACGAGCAGTACTTC
V gene: TRBV4-3
D gene: TRBD2
clone size: -
J gene: TRBJ2-7

CDR3 protein: CATLLAGGREQYF
CDR3 DNA: TGTGCCACCTTACTAGCGGGAGGACGGGAGCAGTACTTC
V gene: TRBV2
D gene: TRBD2
clone size: -
J gene: TRBJ2-7

CDR3 protein: CASSRGQGEDQPQHF
CDR3 DNA: TGCGCCAGCAGCCGCGGACAGGGTGAGGATCAGCCCCAGCATTTT
V gene: TRBV4-3
D gene: TRBD1
clone size: -
J gene: TRBJ1-5

CDR3 protein: CASSQDLGAQTDTQYF
CDR3 DNA: TGCGCCAGCAGCCAAGATCTGGGGGCGCAAACAGATACGCAGTATTTT
V gene: TRBV4-3
D gene: -
clone size: -
J gene: TRBJ2-3

CDR3 protein: CASSPEHILLNTEAFF
CDR3 DNA: TGTGCCAGCAGTCCGGAACACATACTATTGAACACTGAAGCTTTCTTT
V gene: TRBV28
D gene: -
clone size: -
J gene: TRBJ1-1

CDR3 protein: CASSQSTGTFQMGNTIYF
CDR3 DNA: TGCGCCAGCAGTCAATCGACCGGGACTTTCCAGATGGGAAACACCATATATTTT
V gene: TRBV23-1
D gene: -
clone size: -
J gene: TRBJ1-3

CDR3 protein: CASSPWPNTYEQYF
CDR3 DNA: TGCGCCAGCAGCCCCTGGCCAAATACCTACGAGCAGTACTTC
V gene: TRBV4-1
D gene: -
clone size: once
J gene: TRBJ2-7

CDR3 protein: CASSERQGNQLAFF
CDR3 DNA: TGTGCCAGCAGCGAGAGACAGGGGAACCAACTAGCTTTCTTT
V gene: TRBV28
D gene: TRBD1
clone size: once
J gene: TRBJ1-1

CDR3 protein: CASSTGGWTEAFF
CDR3 DNA: TGTGCCAGCAGCACTGGAGGTTGGACTGAAGCTTTCTTT
V gene: TRBV7-9
D gene: -
clone size: -
J gene: TRBJ1-1

CDR3 protein: CASSSWTGEEYGYTF
CDR3 DNA: TGTGCCAGCAGCTCCTGGACGGGGGAAGAATATGGCTACACCTTC
V gene: TRBV7-2
D gene: -
clone size: -
J gene: TRBJ1-2

CDR3 protein: CASSLATGTSGSDTQYF
CDR3 DNA: TGTGCCAGCAGCTTAGCGACCGGGACTAGCGGATCAGATACGCAGTATTTT
V gene: TRBV7-2
D gene: TRBD2
clone size: once
J gene: TRBJ2-3

CDR3 protein: CASSQDRGFHF
CDR3 DNA: TGTGCCAGCAGCCAGGACAGGGGTTTTCATTTT
V gene: TRBV28
D gene: TRBD1
clone size: -
J gene: TRBJ1-5

CDR3 protein: CASSLASETQYF
CDR3 DNA: TGTGCCAGCAGCTTGGCCTCGGAGACCCAGTACTTC
V gene: TRBV5-6
D gene: -
clone size: -
J gene: TRBJ2-5

CDR3 protein: CASGLAGTNTGELFF
CDR3 DNA: TGTGCCAGTGGACTAGCGGGAACGAACACCGGGGAGCTGTTTTTT
V gene: TRBV28
D gene: TRBD2
clone size: once
J gene: TRBJ2-2

CDR3 protein: CASSVGTSGAREQFF
CDR3 DNA: TGTGCCAGCAGCGTAGGGACTAGCGGGGCAAGGGAGCAGTTCTTC
V gene: TRBV9
D gene: TRBD2
clone size: -
J gene: TRBJ2-1

CDR3 protein: CASSRGQGYEQYF
CDR3 DNA: TGTGCCAGCAGTCGCGGACAGGGTTACGAGCAGTACTTC
V gene: TRBV6-5
D gene: TRBD1
clone size: -
J gene: TRBJ2-7

CDR3 protein: CASSAPRGTGSVEQYF
CDR3 DNA: TGTGCCAGCAGTGCCCCCCGAGGGACAGGAAGTGTCGAGCAGTACTTC
V gene: TRBV25-1
D gene: TRBD1
clone size: -
J gene: TRBJ2-7

CDR3 protein: CASSKSQGTTFF
CDR3 DNA: TGTGCCAGCAGTAAATCACAGGGGACAACTTTCTTT
V gene: TRBV6-5
D gene: TRBD1
clone size: -
J gene: TRBJ1-1

CDR3 protein: CSSSSVAGVGTDTQYF
CDR3 DNA: TGCAGCTCAAGTTCGGTAGCGGGGGTTGGCACAGATACGCAGTATTTT
V gene: TRBV29-1
D gene: TRBD2
clone size: -
J gene: TRBJ2-3

CDR3 protein: CASSGFGSGGVWQFF
CDR3 DNA: TGTGCCAGCTCAGGGTTTGGTAGCGGGGGGGTTTGGCAGTTCTTC
V gene: TRBV2
D gene: TRBD2
clone size: -
J gene: TRBJ2-1

CDR3 protein: CASSLEGGDNQPQHF
CDR3 DNA: TGTGCCAGCAGCTTAGAGGGGGGGGACAATCAGCCCCAGCATTTT
V gene: TRBV7-2
D gene: -
clone size: -
J gene: TRBJ1-5

CDR3 protein: CASSQRQSTDTQYF
CDR3 DNA: TGTGCCAGCAGCCAACGCCAGAGCACAGATACGCAGTATTTT
V gene: TRBV14
D gene: -
clone size: -
J gene: TRBJ2-3

CDR3 protein: CASSVGAGGPPNTEAFF
CDR3 DNA: TGTGCCAGCAGCGTGGGGGCGGGGGGACCACCAAACACTGAAGCTTTCTTT
V gene: TRBV7-2
D gene: -
clone size: once
J gene: TRBJ1-1

CDR3 protein: CASSSTFNTYEQYF
CDR3 DNA: TGTGCCAGCAGCTCCACGTTTAACACCTACGAGCAGTACTTC
V gene: TRBV7-2
D gene: -
clone size: once
J gene: TRBJ2-7

CDR3 protein: CASSQAPPEAQPPYEQYF
CDR3 DNA: TGTGCCAGCAGCCAAGCACCGCCGGAGGCGCAACCTCCCTACGAGCAGTACTTC
V gene: TRBV14
D gene: -
clone size: -
J gene: TRBJ2-7

CDR3 protein: CASSEGLLRTDTQYF
CDR3 DNA: TGTGCCAGCAGCGAGGGGCTCTTGCGCACAGATACGCAGTATTTT
V gene: TRBV9
D gene: -
clone size: -
J gene: TRBJ2-3

CDR3 protein: CASRPVGTPNEKLFF
CDR3 DNA: TGTGCCAGCCGCCCGGTAGGGACACCTAATGAAAAACTGTTTTTT
V gene: TRBV27
D gene: -
clone size: -
J gene: TRBJ1-4

CDR3 protein: CASSRGTQETQYF
CDR3 DNA: TGTGCCAGCAGCCGGGGGACTCAAGAGACCCAGTACTTC
V gene: TRBV11-2
D gene: -
clone size: -
J gene: TRBJ2-5

CDR3 protein: CASSPLDRGQLINQPQHF
CDR3 DNA: TGTGCCAGCAGCCCTCTTGACAGGGGGCAGTTGATCAATCAGCCCCAGCATTTT
V gene: TRBV21-1
D gene: -
clone size: -
J gene: TRBJ1-5

CDR3 protein: CASSVGGQGAIGNEQFF
CDR3 DNA: TGTGCCAGCAGCGTAGGTGGACAGGGGGCGATTGGGAATGAGCAGTTCTTC
V gene: TRBV9
D gene: TRBD1
clone size: -
J gene: TRBJ2-1

CDR3 protein: CSVDRGRDTF
CDR3 DNA: TGCAGTGTAGACAGGGGGCGTGACACCTTC
V gene: TRBV20-1
D gene: TRBD1
clone size: -
J gene: TRBJ1-2

CDR3 protein: CASSSPTSGIFGTQYF
CDR3 DNA: TGTGCCAGCAGTTCACCGACTAGCGGGATCTTCGGGACCCAGTACTTC
V gene: TRBV28
D gene: TRBD2
clone size: -
J gene: TRBJ2-5

CDR3 protein: CASSSLAGAPDTQYF
CDR3 DNA: TGTGCCAGCAGCTCCCTAGCGGGGGCCCCAGATACGCAGTATTTT
V gene: TRBV7-2
D gene: TRBD2
clone size: -
J gene: TRBJ2-3

CDR3 protein: CASSIRDFSSGYTF
CDR3 DNA: TGTGCCAGCAGCATCCGGGACTTTTCCAGTGGCTACACCTTC
V gene: TRBV7-2
D gene: -
clone size: -
J gene: TRBJ1-2

CDR3 protein: CASRGSGATNEKLFF
CDR3 DNA: TGTGCCAGTAGGGGTAGCGGGGCAACTAATGAAAAACTGTTTTTT
V gene: TRBV19
D gene: -
clone size: -
J gene: TRBJ1-4

CDR3 protein: CASSEALGGKTNSYEQYF
CDR3 DNA: TGTGCCAGCAGTGAAGCCCTCGGGGGAAAAACCAACTCCTACGAGCAGTACTTC
V gene: TRBV6-1
D gene: -
clone size: -
J gene: TRBJ2-7

CDR3 protein: CATSRDGTGYEKLFF
CDR3 DNA: TGTGCCACCAGCAGAGACGGGACAGGGTACGAAAAACTGTTTTTT
V gene: TRBV15
D gene: TRBD1
clone size: -
J gene: TRBJ1-4

CDR3 protein: CASSQDRRAGEGTQYF
CDR3 DNA: TGTGCCAGCAGCCAAGATAGAAGGGCGGGAGAAGGTACGCAGTATTTT
V gene: TRBV4-2
D gene: TRBD2
clone size: -
J gene: TRBJ2-3

CDR3 protein: CASSPGTSGNNEQFF
CDR3 DNA: TGTGCCAGCAGCCCCGGGACTAGCGGAAACAATGAGCAGTTCTTC
V gene: TRBV7-3
D gene: TRBD2
clone size: -
J gene: TRBJ2-1

CDR3 protein: CASSNQGEKLFF
CDR3 DNA: TGTGCCAGCAGTAACCAGGGTGAAAAACTGTTTTTT
V gene: TRBV6-6
D gene: -
clone size: few
J gene: TRBJ1-4

CDR3 protein: CASSLDYQTYEQYF
CDR3 DNA: TGTGCCAGCAGCTTAGATTACCAGACCTACGAGCAGTACTTC
V gene: TRBV11-2
D gene: -
clone size: -
J gene: TRBJ2-7

CDR3 protein: CASSLGGQRGTYEQYF
CDR3 DNA: TGTGCCAGCAGTTTAGGGGGACAGAGGGGGACCTACGAGCAGTACTTC
V gene: TRBV27
D gene: TRBD1
clone size: -
J gene: TRBJ2-7

CDR3 protein: CSAEPYGQFF
CDR3 DNA: TGCAGTGCCGAGCCCTACGGGCAGTTCTTC
V gene: TRBV20-1
D gene: -
clone size: -
J gene: TRBJ2-1

CDR3 protein: CASSLTFSSGTSYEQYF
CDR3 DNA: TGTGCCAGCAGCTTAACGTTTAGTAGCGGGACCTCCTACGAGCAGTACTTC
V gene: TRBV7-3
D gene: TRBD2
clone size: -
J gene: TRBJ2-7

CDR3 protein: CASSPGQGARVDEAFF
CDR3 DNA: TGCGCCAGCAGCCCGGGGCAGGGGGCGCGGGTAGATGAAGCCTTCTTT
V gene: TRBV5-1
D gene: TRBD1
clone size: -
J gene: TRBJ1-1

CDR3 protein: CASSQRQGIAEAFF
CDR3 DNA: TGTGCCAGCAGCCAGCGGCAGGGGATAGCTGAAGCTTTCTTT
V gene: TRBV7-8
D gene: -
clone size: -
J gene: TRBJ1-1

CDR3 protein: CASSTKSSGANVLTF
CDR3 DNA: TGCGCCAGCAGCACCAAGAGCTCTGGGGCCAACGTCCTGACTTTC
V gene: TRBV5-1
D gene: -
clone size: -
J gene: TRBJ2-6